These 18 T cell receptor beta chains originate from one sample sequenced in a study of blood T cell repertoires in COVID-19. Libraries were prepared by immunoSEQ multiplex PCR; TCRdb keeps only in-frame clonotypes and omits some of them. This table has about 120,000 clones, 90% appearing once. The sequenced material came from peripheral blood. All receptors come from a woman aged 60 to 75 with COVID-19, enrolled during active disease.

The genes are TRBV7-2 and TRBJ1-2, with a weak D call TRBD1 (5 bases). V was shortened by 2 bases and J by 4 bases, with 17 bases between the two germline ends. The CDR3 totals 16 residues. Looked up from germline, CDR1 is SGHTA and CDR2 is FQGNSA. The CDR3 is CASSLSGGRQSYGYTF. As DNA, the CDR3 is TGTGCCAGCAGCTTATCGGGGGGGAGGCAGTCCTATGGCTACACCTTC.

The chain employs TRBV3-1 (or the pseudogene TRBV3-2) and TRBJ2-7, with TRBD1 matching 8 bases. The germline CDR1 and CDR2 sequences are LGHDT and YNNKEL (reference sequence). CDR3 length: 13 amino acids. The trim removed 5 bases at V and 1 base at J, leaving 1 base unmatched. The CDR3 DNA reads TGTGCCAGCAGCACAGGGGGGTCCTACGAGCAGTACTTC. It codes for CASSTGGSYEQYF.

The chain combines TRBV2 with TRBJ2-2; 10 nucleotides agree with TRBD1. The junction had 4 bases not matched to a gene; V was cut back by 6 bases and J by 3 bases. Germline loops: CDR1 SNHLY, CDR2 FYNNEI. The CDR3 runs 15 residues. This CDR3 is CASRRDRGDTGELFF. The CDR3 coding sequence is TGTGCCAGCAGGAGGGACAGGGGTGACACCGGGGAGCTGTTTTTT.

This sequence joins TRBV27 and TRBJ1-5; D is uncertain. Trimming cost V 2 bases and J 5 bases, with 10 bases left between them. The CDR3 extends over 14 amino acids. The germline gives CDR1 MNHEY, CDR2 SMNVEV (reference sequence). The CDR3 nucleotides are TGTGCCAGCAGTTTAAGCGGGGAGGATCAGCCCCAGCATTTT. Translating it yields CASSLSGEDQPQHF.

The genes are TRBV3-1 (or the pseudogene TRBV3-2) and TRBJ2-7; TRBD1 aligns across 7 bases. CDR3 size: 16 residues. Per the germline V gene, CDR1 is LGHDT and CDR2 is YNNKEL (reference sequence). The V segment lost 4 bases and the J segment 6 bases; nucleotides outside the gene matches: 15. The CDR3 region has the DNA TGTGCCAGCAGCCCCATCTTCAGGGGGACCGCTTCCGAGCAGTACTTC. Translating it yields CASSPIFRGTASEQYF.

The chain is built from TRBV19 and TRBJ1-4; 10 bases map to TRBD1. Germline CDR1 and CDR2: LNHDA and SQIVND (reference sequence). This CDR3 is built from 15 residues. V lost 3 bases, J lost 5 bases, and 3 bases stayed unmatched. CDR3 nucleotides: TGTGCCAGTAGTATGCGGACAGGGGGAAATGAAAAACTGTTTTTT. Protein sequence: CASSMRTGGNEKLFF.

Judged by abundance, this clone is medium-sized. The J gene is TRBJ1-2, the V gene TRBV5-6; TRBD1 aligns across 8 bases. Germline V gene lookup returns CDR1 SGHDT and CDR2 YYEEEE. V was clipped by 1 base and J by 3 bases; unmatched bases: 5. CDR3 length: 15 amino acids. CDR3 region: CASSLIRGRHYGYTF. In DNA, the CDR3 is TGTGCCAGCAGCTTGATCAGGGGGCGTCACTATGGCTACACCTTC.

J is TRBJ1-2 and V is TRBV21-1; TRBD1 is taken as the D call from the table, unchecked against the DNA. TRBV21-1 is termed a pseudogene. The CDR3 length is 14 residues. The CDR3 coding sequence is TGTGCCAGCAGCAAACTGGACAAGAAGGATGGCTACACCTTC. Encoded protein: CASSKLDKKDGYTF.

The J gene is TRBJ1-1, the V gene TRBV5-6; perhaps TRBD1 as D (6 bases). V shed 0 bases and J shed 4 bases, with 13 bases lying between them. This CDR3 spans 15 amino acids. Germline CDR1 and CDR2: SGHDT and YYEEEE. The CDR3 loop reads CASSLVAGEITEAFF. In DNA form, the CDR3 reads TGTGCCAGCAGCTTGGTTGCAGGGGAGATCACTGAAGCTTTCTTT.

This clone appeared once. V and J are TRBV28 and TRBJ1-3; D call uncertain. The CDR3 length is 15 residues. Trimming removed 2 bases from V and 0 bases from J, with 8 bases in between. The germline gives CDR1 MDHEN, CDR2 SYDVKM. The CDR3 DNA sequence: TGTGCCAGCAGTTTACCCGGGGTCTCTGGAAACACCATATATTTT. Encoded protein: CASSLPGVSGNTIYF.

This clone has just a few counts. This chain joins TRBV19 and TRBJ1-5; no clear D. The CDR3 runs 15 residues. Per germline, CDR1 LNHDA and CDR2 SQIVND (reference sequence). Deletions cut 3 bases from V and 3 bases from J, with 12 bases between. CDR3 in DNA: TGTGCCAGTAGTATTTTTGGAGGGCCCAATCAGCCCCAGCATTTT. Translated, it gives CASSIFGGPNQPQHF.

The CDR3 loop is CASAEAYQGNTIYF. The CDR3 bases are TGTGCCAGCGCAGAGGCTTATCAGGGAAACACCATATATTTT. The chain is built from TRBV2 and TRBJ1-3; D gene ambiguous. V shed 8 bases and J shed 4 bases, with 15 bases lying between them. CDR3 length: 14 amino acids. Looked up from germline, CDR1 is SNHLY and CDR2 is FYNNEI.

The genes are TRBV29-1 and TRBJ2-3, with 8 bases fitting TRBD1. There are 14 residues in the CDR3. Trimming took 4 bases from V and 0 from J; bases not matched to a gene: 3. Looked up from germline, CDR1 is SQVTM and CDR2 is ANQGSEA. Here the CDR3 reads CSVGQGLSTDTQYF. The CDR3 DNA follows: TGCAGCGTTGGACAGGGGCTCAGCACAGATACGCAGTATTTT.

This chain connects TRBV19 to TRBJ1-1; no definite D call. CDR3 length equals 14 residues. V lost 7 bases to trimming and J lost 2 bases, with 14 bases between them. Germline V CDR1 and CDR2: LNHDA, SQIVND (reference sequence). The CDR3 DNA reads TGTGCCAGTAAGCGAGGGCCCGCTAACACTGAAGCTTTCTTT. This gives the protein CASKRGPANTEAFF.

This clone was picked up one time. The chain couples TRBV18 to TRBJ2-1; TRBD2 is a possible D gene (6 bases). The length of the CDR3 is 14 residues. V lost 0 bases and J 8 bases, leaving 11 bases between the germline ends. Germline CDR1 is KGHSH and CDR2 is LQKENI. The CDR3 sequence is CASSPPIAVYEQFF. The DNA of the CDR3 is TGTGCCAGCTCACCACCGATAGCGGTATATGAGCAGTTCTTC.

The chain uses TRBV6-2 or TRBV6-3 and TRBJ2-3, with unresolved D. The CDR3 has 11 residues. Germline V CDR1 and CDR2: MNHEY, SVGEGT. The V end lost 5 bases, the J end lost 7 bases, and 7 bases lay between the germline ends. This CDR3 is CASSGANTQYF. CDR3 DNA: TGTGCCAGCAGTGGAGCGAATACGCAGTATTTT.

This chain joins TRBV7-2 and TRBJ2-3; D is unclear. The CDR3 length is 11 residues. Germline CDR1 reads SGHTA; CDR2 reads FQGNSA. V lost 8 bases, J lost 4 bases, and 7 bases lay in between. The CDR3 reads CASRSADTQYF. DNA of the CDR3: TGTGCCAGCCGGTCCGCAGATACGCAGTATTTT.

This clone was observed a single time. CDR3 in amino acids: CASSSLTGNTIYF. The DNA for the CDR3 is TGTGCCAGCAGCTCTTTGACAGGAAACACCATATATTTT. The V and J genes are TRBV7-2 and TRBJ1-3; unclear D gene. CDR1 is SGHTA and CDR2 is FQGNSA in the germline V gene. The CDR3 extends over 13 amino acids. Trimming cost V 4 bases and J 4 bases, with 8 bases left between them.